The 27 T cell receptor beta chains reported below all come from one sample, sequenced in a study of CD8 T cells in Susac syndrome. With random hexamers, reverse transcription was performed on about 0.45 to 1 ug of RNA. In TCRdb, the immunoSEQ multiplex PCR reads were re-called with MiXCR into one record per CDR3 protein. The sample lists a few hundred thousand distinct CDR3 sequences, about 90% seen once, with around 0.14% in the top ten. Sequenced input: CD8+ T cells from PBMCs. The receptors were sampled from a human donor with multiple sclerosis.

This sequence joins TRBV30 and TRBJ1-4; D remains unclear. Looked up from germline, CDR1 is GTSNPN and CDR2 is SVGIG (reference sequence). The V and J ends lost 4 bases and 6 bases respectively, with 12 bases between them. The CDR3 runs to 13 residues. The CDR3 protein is CAWNAIKDEKLFF. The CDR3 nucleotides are TGTGCCTGGAATGCTATCAAGGATGAAAAACTGTTTTTT.

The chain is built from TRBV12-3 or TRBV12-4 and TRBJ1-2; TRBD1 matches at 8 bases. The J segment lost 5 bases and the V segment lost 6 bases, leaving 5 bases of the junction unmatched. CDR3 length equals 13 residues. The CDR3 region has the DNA TGTGCCAGCAGCACCGGGACAGGTTATGGCTACACCTTC. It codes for CASSTGTGYGYTF.

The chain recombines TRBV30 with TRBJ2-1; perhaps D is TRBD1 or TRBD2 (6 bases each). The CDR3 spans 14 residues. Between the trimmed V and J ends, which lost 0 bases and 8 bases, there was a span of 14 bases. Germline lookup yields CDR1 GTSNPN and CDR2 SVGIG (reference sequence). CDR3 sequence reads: CAWSVGSGADEQFF. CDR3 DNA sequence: TGTGCCTGGAGTGTAGGTTCGGGGGCCGATGAGCAGTTCTTC. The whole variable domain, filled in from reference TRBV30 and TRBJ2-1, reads SQTIHQWPATLVQPVGSPLSLECTVEGTSNPNLYWYRQAAGRGLQLLFYSVGIGQISSEVPQNLSASRPQDRQFILSSKKLLLSDSGFYLCAWSVGSGADEQFFGPGTRLTVL.

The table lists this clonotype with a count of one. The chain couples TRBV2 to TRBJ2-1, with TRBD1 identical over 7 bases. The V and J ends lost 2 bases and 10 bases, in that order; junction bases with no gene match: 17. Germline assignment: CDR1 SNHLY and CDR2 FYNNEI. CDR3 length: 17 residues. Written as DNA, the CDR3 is TGTGCCAGCAGTGAAACTAGGGGACAGCCTATAACCGGCGAGCAGTTCTTC. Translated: CASSETRGQPITGEQFF.

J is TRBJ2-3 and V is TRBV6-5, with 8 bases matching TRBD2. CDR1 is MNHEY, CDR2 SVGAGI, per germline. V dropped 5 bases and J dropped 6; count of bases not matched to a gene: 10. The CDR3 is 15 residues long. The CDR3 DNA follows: TGTGCCAGCAGTCACTTAGCGGGGTTTGGGGATACGCAGTATTTT. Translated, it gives CASSHLAGFGDTQYF.

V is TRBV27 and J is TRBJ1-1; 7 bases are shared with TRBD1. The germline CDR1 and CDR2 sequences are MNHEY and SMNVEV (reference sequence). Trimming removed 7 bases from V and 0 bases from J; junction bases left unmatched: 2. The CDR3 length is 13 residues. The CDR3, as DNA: TGTGCCAGCATCGACAGGGTGAACACTGAAGCTTTCTTT. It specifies CASIDRVNTEAFF.

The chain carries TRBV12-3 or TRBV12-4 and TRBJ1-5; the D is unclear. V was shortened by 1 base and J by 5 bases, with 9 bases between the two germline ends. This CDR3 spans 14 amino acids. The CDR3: CASSLGGRDQPQHF. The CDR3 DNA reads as TGTGCCAGCAGTTTAGGGGGTAGGGATCAGCCCCAGCATTTT.

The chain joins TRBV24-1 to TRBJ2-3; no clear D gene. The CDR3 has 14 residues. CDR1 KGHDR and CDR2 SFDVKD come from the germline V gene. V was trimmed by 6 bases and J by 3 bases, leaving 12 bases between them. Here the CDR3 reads CATSQDAKTDTQYF. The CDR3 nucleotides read TGTGCCACCAGTCAGGACGCGAAGACAGATACGCAGTATTTT.

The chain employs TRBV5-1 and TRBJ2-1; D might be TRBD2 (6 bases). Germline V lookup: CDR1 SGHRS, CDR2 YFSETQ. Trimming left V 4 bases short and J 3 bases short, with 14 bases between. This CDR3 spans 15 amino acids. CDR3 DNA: TGCGCCAGCAGCGCTACTAGCTCCAACTACAATGAGCAGTTCTTC. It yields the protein CASSATSSNYNEQFF.

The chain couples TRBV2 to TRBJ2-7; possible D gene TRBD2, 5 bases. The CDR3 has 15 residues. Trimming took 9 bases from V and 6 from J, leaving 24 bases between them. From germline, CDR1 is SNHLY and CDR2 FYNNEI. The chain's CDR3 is CASSSPGLTLSEQYF. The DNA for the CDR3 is TGTGCCAGTTCTTCTCCGGGGTTGACTCTCTCCGAGCAGTACTTC.

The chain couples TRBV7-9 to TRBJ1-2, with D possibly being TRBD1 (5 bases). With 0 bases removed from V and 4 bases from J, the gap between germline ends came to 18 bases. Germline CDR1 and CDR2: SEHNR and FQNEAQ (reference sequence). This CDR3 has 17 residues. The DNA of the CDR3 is TGTGCCAGCAGCTTAGCTCGGGACCACAGTGTCGGCTATGGCTACACCTTC. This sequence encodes CASSLARDHSVGYGYTF.

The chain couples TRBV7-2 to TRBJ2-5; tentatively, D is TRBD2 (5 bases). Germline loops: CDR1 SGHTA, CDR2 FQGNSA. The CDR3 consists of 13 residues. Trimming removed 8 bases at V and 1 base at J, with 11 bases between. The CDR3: CASLSVLQETQYF. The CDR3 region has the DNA TGTGCCAGCCTTAGCGTACTCCAAGAGACCCAGTACTTC. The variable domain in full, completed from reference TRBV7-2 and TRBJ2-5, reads GAGVSQSPSNKVTEKGKDVELRCDPISGHTALYWYRQSLGQGLEFLIYFQGNSAPDKSGLPSDRFSAERTGGSVSTLTIQRTQQEDSAVYLCASLSVLQETQYFGPGTRLLVL.

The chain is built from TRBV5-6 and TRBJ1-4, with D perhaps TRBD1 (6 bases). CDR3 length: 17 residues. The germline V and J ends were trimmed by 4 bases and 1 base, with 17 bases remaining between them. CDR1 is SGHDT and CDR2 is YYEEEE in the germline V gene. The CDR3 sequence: CASSDSPHRVTNEKLFF. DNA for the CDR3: TGTGCCAGCAGCGACTCACCCCACAGGGTAACTAATGAAAAACTGTTTTTT. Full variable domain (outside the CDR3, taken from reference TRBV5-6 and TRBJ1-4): DAGVTQSPTHLIKTRGQQVTLRCSPKSGHDTVSWYQQALGQGPQFIFQYYEEEERQRGNFPDRFSGHQFPNYSSELNVNALLLGDSALYLCASSDSPHRVTNEKLFFGSGTQLSVL.

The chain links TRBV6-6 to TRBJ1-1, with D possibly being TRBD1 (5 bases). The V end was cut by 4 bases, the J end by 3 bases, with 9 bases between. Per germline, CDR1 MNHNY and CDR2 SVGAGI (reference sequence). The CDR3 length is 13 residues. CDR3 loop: CASSSREDTEAFF. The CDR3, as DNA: TGTGCCAGCAGTTCCAGGGAAGACACTGAAGCTTTCTTT.

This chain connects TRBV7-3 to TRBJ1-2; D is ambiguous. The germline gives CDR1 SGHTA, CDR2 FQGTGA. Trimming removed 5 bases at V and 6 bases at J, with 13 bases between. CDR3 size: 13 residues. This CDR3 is CASSQTLGDGYTF. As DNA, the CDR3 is TGTGCCAGCAGCCAGACACTAGGCGATGGCTACACCTTC.

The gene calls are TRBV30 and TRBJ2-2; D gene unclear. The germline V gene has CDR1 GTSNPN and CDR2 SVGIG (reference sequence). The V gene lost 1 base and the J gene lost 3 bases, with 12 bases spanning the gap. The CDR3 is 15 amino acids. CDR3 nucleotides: TGTGCCTGGAGTGACCTCCAACTACACACCGGGGAGCTGTTTTTT. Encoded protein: CAWSDLQLHTGELFF. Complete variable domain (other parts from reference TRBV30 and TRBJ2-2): SQTIHQWPATLVQPVGSPLSLECTVEGTSNPNLYWYRQAAGRGLQLLFYSVGIGQISSEVPQNLSASRPQDRQFILSSKKLLLSDSGFYLCAWSDLQLHTGELFFGEGSRLTVL.

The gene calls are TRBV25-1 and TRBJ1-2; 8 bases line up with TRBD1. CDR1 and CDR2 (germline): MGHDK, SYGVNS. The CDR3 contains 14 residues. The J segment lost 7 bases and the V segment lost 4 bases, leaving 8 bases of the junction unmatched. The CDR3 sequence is CASSVGQGASGYTF. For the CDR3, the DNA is TGTGCCAGCAGTGTCGGCCAGGGGGCATCTGGCTACACCTTC.

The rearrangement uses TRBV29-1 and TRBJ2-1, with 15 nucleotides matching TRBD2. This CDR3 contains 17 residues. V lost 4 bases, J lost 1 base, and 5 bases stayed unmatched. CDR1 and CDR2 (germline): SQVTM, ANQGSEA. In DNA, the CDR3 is TGCAGCGTTGTCCCGGGACTAGCGGGAGGATCCTACAATGAGCAGTTCTTC. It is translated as CSVVPGLAGGSYNEQFF.

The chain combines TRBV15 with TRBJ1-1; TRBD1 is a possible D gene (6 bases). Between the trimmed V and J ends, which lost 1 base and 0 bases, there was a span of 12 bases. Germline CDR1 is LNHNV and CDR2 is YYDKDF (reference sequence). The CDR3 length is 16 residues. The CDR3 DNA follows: TGTGCCACCAGCAGAGGAACGGGACACCTGAACACTGAAGCTTTCTTT. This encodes CATSRGTGHLNTEAFF.

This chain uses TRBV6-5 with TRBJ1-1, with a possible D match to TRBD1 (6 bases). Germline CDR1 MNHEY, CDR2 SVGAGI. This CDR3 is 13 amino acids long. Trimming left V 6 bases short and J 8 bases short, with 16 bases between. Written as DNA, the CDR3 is TGTGCCAGCAGCCCCGGGGGCGGACAAGAAGCTTTCTTT. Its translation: CASSPGGGQEAFF.

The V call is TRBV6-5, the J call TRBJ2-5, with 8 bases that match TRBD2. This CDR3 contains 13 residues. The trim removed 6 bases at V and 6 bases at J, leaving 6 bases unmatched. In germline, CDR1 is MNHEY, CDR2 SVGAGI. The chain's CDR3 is CASSRGGRKTQYF. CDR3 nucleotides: TGTGCCAGCAGCCGGGGGGGCCGAAAGACCCAGTACTTC.

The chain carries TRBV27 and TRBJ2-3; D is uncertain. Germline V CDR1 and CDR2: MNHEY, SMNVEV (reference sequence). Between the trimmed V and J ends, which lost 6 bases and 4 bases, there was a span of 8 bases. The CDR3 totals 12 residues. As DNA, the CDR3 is TGTGCCAGCAGGGGGTTCGCAGATACGCAGTATTTT. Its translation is CASRGFADTQYF.

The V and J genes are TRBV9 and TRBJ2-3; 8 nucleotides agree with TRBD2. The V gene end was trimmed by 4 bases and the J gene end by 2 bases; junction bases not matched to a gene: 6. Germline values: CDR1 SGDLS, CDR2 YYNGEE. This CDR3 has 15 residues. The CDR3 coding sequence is TGTGCCAGCAGCCTTAGCGGGGATTTCACAGATACGCAGTATTTT. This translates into CASSLSGDFTDTQYF. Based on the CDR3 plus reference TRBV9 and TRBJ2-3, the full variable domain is DSGVTQTPKHLITATGQRVTLRCSPRSGDLSVYWYQQSLDQGLQFLIQYYNGEERAKGNILERFSAQQFPDLHSELNLSSLELGDSALYFCASSLSGDFTDTQYFGPGTRLTVL.

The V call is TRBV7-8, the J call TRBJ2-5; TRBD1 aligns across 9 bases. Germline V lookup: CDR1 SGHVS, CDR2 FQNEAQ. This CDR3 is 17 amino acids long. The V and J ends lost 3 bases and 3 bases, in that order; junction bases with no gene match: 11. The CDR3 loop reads CASSFRSPGQGKETQYF. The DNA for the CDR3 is TGTGCCAGCAGCTTCCGTTCACCGGGACAGGGTAAAGAGACCCAGTACTTC.

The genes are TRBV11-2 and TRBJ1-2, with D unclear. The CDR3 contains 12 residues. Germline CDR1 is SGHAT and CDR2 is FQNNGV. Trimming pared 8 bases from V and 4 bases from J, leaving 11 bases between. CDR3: CASGPPAYGYTF. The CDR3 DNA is TGTGCCAGCGGGCCTCCAGCCTATGGCTACACCTTC.

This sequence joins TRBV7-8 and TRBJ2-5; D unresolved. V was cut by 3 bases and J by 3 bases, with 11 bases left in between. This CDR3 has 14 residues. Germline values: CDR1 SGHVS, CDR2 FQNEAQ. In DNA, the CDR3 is TGTGCCAGCAGCTTCCCGGCCCCTGAAGAGACCCAGTACTTC. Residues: CASSFPAPEETQYF.

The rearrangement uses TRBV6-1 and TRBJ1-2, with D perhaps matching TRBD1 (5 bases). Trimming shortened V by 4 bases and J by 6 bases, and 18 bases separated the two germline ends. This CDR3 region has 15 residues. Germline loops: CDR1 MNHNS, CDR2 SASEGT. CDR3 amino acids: CASSVSAGMDHGYTF. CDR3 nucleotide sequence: TGTGCCAGCAGTGTCTCCGCAGGGATGGACCATGGCTACACCTTC.